The 2 T cell receptor beta chains given below trace back to one sample, sequenced in a study of cytomegalovirus exposure and HLA in healthy donors. This PCR relied on a set of 60 Vbeta primers and 13 Jbeta primers. Here immunoSEQ multiplex PCR was the method, and the copy in TCRdb shows in-frame clones only, minus some. This table has around 110,000 clones, more than 65% appearing once. The specimen sequenced was PBMCs. Every receptor here comes from a woman aged 45-65 years in good health and CMV-seropositive.

The chain links TRBV6-1 to TRBJ2-5; the match to TRBD2 covers 11 bases. There are 13 residues in the CDR3. Germline V gene data show CDR1 as MNHNS and CDR2 as SASEGT. CDR3 coding DNA: TGTTCTTATAGCGGGGGGGCCCGAGAGACCCAGTACTTC. Protein: CSYSGGARETQYF.

This clone occurred a few times. This chain joins TRBV6-6 and TRBJ1-1; 10 nucleotides align to TRBD1. This CDR3 region has 15 residues. Germline CDR1 is MNHNY and CDR2 is SVGAGI (reference sequence). Trimming cost V 6 bases and J 7 bases; bases outside gene matches: 11. CDR3 sequence (DNA): TGTGCCAGCAGCTTACGTGGGACAGGGGTGGATGAAGCTTTCTTT. Protein: CASSLRGTGVDEAFF.